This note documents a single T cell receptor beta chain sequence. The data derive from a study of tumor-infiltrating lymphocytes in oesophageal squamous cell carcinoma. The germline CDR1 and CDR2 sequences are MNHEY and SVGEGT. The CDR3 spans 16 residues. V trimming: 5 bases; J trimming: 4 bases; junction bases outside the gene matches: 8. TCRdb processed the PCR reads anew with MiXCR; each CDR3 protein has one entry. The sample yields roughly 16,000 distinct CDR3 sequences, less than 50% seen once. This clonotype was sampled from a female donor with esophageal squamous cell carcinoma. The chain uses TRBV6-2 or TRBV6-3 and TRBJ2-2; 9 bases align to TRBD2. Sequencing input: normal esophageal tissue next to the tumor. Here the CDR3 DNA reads TGTGCCAGCAGTCTAGAGTCGACTAGCGGCACCGGGGAGCTGTTTTTT. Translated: CASSLESTSGTGELFF.